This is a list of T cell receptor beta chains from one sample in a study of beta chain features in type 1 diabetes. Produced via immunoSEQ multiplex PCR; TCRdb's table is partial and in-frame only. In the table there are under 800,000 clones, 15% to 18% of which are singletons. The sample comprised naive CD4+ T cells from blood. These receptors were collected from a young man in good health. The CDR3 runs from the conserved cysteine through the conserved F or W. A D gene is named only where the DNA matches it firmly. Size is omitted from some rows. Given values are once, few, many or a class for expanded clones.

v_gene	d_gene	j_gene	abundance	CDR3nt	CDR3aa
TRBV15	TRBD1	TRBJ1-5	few	TGTGCCACCAGCCTATGGACAGGCCTGGACTATAGCAATCAGCCCCAGCATTTT	CATSLWTGLDYSNQPQHF
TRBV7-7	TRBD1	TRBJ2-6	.	TGTGCTAGCAGAGCAGGGGGCGAATCTGGGGCCAACGTCCTGACTTTC	CASRAGGESGANVLTF
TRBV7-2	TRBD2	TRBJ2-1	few	TGTGCCAGCAGCTCACAAATAGCGGGGAGGAACAATGAGCAGTTCTTC	CASSSQIAGRNNEQFF
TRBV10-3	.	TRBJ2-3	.	TGTGCCATCAGCCCTCTTCCAGGCGGAGACCGAAGTGATACGCAGTATTTT	CAISPLPGGDRSDTQYF
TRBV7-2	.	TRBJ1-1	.	TGTGCCAGCAGCTTCGGGCCCTCAATGAACACTGAAGCTTTCTTT	CASSFGPSMNTEAFF
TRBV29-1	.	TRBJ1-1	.	TGCAGCGTTGCCTTACCCCGACAGATGAACACTGAAGCTTTCTTT	CSVALPRQMNTEAFF
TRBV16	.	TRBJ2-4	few	TGTGCCAGCAGCCACGAGGGGCTAGGCATTCAGTACTTC	CASSHEGLGIQYF
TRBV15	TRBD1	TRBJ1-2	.	TGTGCCACCAGTCTCGCAGGGGGGCGATCAGGTGGCTACACCTTC	CATSLAGGRSGGYTF
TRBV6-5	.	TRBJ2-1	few	TGTGCCAGCAGTTACGGTGGGGCAGGGGACAATGAGCAGTTCTTC	CASSYGGAGDNEQFF
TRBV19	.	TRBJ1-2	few	TGTGCCAGTAGCCCGGGGGACAAAGGCTACACCTTC	CASSPGDKGYTF
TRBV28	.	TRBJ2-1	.	TGTGCCAGCAGTTTAATGGCAGCCATCTACAATGAGCAGTTCTTC	CASSLMAAIYNEQFF
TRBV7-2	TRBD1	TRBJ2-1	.	TGTGCCAGCAGCTTACAATTAGGGACAGGGGGCAAGAATGAGCAGTTCTTC	CASSLQLGTGGKNEQFF
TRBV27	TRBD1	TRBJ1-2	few	TGTGCCAGCAGATGGACAGGTCGGGCTAACTATGGCTACACCTTC	CASRWTGRANYGYTF
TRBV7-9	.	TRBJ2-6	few	TGTGCCAGCAGCTTAGATGGCAGGGAACGATCTGGGGCCAACGTCCTGACTTTC	CASSLDGRERSGANVLTF
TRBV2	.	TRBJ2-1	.	TGTGCCAGCACTGCTGGTGGACCAAGCTCCTACAATGAGCAGTTCTTC	CASTAGGPSSYNEQFF
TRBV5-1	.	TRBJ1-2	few	TGCGCCAGCAGCTTTTCCCCAGGGTGGGAAGCCAACTATGGCTACACCTTC	CASSFSPGWEANYGYTF
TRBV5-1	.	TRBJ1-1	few	TGCGCCAGCAGCTCTGGACAGCCCATGAACACTGAAGCTTTCTTT	CASSSGQPMNTEAFF
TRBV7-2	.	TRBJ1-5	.	TGTGCCAGCAGCTTATTTGGCGGGCCCCAGCATTTT	CASSLFGGPQHF
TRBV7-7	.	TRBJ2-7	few	TGTGCTAGCAGCTTAGCGTCTCGGCAGCGCCCACCGATCTACGAGCAGTACTTC	CASSLASRQRPPIYEQYF
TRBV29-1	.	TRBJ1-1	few	TGCAGCGTGGTATCTCGGGGCTTCACTAACACTGAAGCTTTCTTT	CSVVSRGFTNTEAFF
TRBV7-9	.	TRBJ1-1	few	TGTGCCAGCAGCCTTCCAGGGGTGACTGAAGCTTTCTTT	CASSLPGVTEAFF
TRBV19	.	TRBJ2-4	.	TGTGCCAGTAAGGCCCTTGGGCGGGACCAAAACATTCAGTACTTC	CASKALGRDQNIQYF
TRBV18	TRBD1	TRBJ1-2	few	TGTGCCAGCTCTCGCCCGACAGGGGGCAACTCCTATGGCTACACCTTC	CASSRPTGGNSYGYTF
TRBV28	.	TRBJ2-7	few	TGTGCCAGCCTCGGTCTCGGCGCCTACGAGCAGTACTTC	CASLGLGAYEQYF
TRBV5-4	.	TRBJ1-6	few	TGTGCCAGCAGCGCGGACGGGAGCTCCTATAATTCACCCCTCCACTTT	CASSADGSSYNSPLHF
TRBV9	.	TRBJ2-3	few	TGTGCCAGCAGCGTAGTAGGGAACTTAGATACGCAGTATTTT	CASSVVGNLDTQYF
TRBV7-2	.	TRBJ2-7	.	TGTGCCAGCAGCTTAGGGACGGCCTATTACGAGCAGTACTTC	CASSLGTAYYEQYF
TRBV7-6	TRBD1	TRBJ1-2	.	TGTGCCAGCAGCCGCCAGGGGGACAGAAGCTATGGCTACACCTTC	CASSRQGDRSYGYTF
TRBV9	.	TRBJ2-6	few	TGTGCCAGCAGCGTATCAGACGTCCAGGCCAACGTCCTGACTTTC	CASSVSDVQANVLTF